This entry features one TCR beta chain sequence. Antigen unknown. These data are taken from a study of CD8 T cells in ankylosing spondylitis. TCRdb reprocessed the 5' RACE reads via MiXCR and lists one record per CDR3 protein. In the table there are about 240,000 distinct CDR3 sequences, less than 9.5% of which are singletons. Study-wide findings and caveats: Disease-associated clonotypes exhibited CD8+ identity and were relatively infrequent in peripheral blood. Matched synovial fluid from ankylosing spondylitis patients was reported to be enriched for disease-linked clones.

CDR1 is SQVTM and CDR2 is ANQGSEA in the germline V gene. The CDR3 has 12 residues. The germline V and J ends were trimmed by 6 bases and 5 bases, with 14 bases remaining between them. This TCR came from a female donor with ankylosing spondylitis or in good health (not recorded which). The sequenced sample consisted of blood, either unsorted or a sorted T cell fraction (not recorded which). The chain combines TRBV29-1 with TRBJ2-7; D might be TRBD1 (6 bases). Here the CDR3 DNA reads TGCAGCGTGGGACAAGACGGCCACGAGCAGTACTTC. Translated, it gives CSVGQDGHEQYF.